A selection of T cell receptor beta chains follows, all from one sample in a study of cytomegalovirus exposure and HLA in healthy donors. The protocol was immunoSEQ multiplex PCR, while the TCRdb copy is restricted to in-frame clones and leaves out a portion. The sample holds 110,000 to 150,000 clones; approximately 84% are singletons and the top ten take 1.9%. The sample was PBMCs. The receptor source for this set is a woman aged 40 to 50 in good health and CMV-seronegative. Both conserved end residues are part of each CDR3. The D gene is left open where the match is weak. Where a row states a size, it is once, few, many or the class of an expanded clone; other rows omit it.

NA,TRBJ1-1,NA,TRBV2,CASAYEGEYTEAFF,TGTGCCAGCGCGTATGAGGGGGAGTACACTGAAGCTTTCTTT
NA,TRBJ1-2,TRBD1,TRBV15,CATSRSGRDRDIMGYTF,TGTGCCACCAGCAGATCCGGTCGGGACAGAGACATTATGGGCTACACCTTC
NA,TRBJ2-3,TRBD2,TRBV19,CASRGPGLGTDTQYF,TGTGCCAGTAGAGGTCCGGGACTAGGCACAGATACGCAGTATTTT
once,TRBJ2-5,NA,TRBV20-1,CSGHTQETQYF,TGCAGTGGCCACACACAAGAGACCCAGTACTTC
NA,TRBJ1-3,NA,TRBV7-8,CASSLVIGVSSGNTIYF,TGTGCCAGCAGCTTAGTGATAGGGGTGAGCTCTGGAAACACCATATATTTT
NA,TRBJ2-5,NA,TRBV7-2,CASSLAPLTSFQETQYF,TGTGCCAGCAGCTTAGCTCCCTTAACTAGTTTCCAAGAGACCCAGTACTTC
NA,TRBJ1-5,TRBD1,TRBV15,CATSRDSPDRIEPQHF,TGTGCCACCAGCAGAGATTCACCGGACAGGATAGAGCCCCAGCATTTT
once,TRBJ2-1,NA,TRBV25-1,CASSEYTGYNEQFF,TGTGCCAGCAGTGAATATACGGGTTACAATGAGCAGTTCTTC
NA,TRBJ1-3,NA,TRBV28,CASSSRQGTGNTIYF,TGTGCCAGCAGTTCACGTCAGGGGACTGGAAACACCATATATTTT
NA,TRBJ2-6,TRBD2,TRBV4-2,CASSQDPGTTSGANVLTF,TGTGCCAGCAGCCAAGATCCAGGGACTACCTCTGGGGCCAACGTCCTGACTTTC
NA,TRBJ2-7,NA,TRBV7-2,CASSLITATYEQYF,TGTGCCAGCAGCCTAATAACAGCTACCTACGAGCAGTACTTC
NA,TRBJ2-2,NA,TRBV4-2,CASSPRRSAPGELFF,TGTGCCAGCAGCCCCCGTAGGAGCGCCCCCGGGGAGCTGTTTTTT
few,TRBJ1-2,TRBD1,TRBV28,CASGDRGYYGYTF,TGTGCCAGCGGGGACAGGGGATACTATGGCTACACCTTC
NA,TRBJ2-2,TRBD1,TRBV28,CASRSGTGGPGELFF,TGTGCCAGCAGATCCGGGACAGGGGGTCCCGGGGAGCTGTTTTTT
NA,TRBJ1-5,NA,TRBV6-5,CASSSVARPYQPQHF,TGTGCCAGCAGTTCCGTCGCGAGGCCCTATCAGCCCCAGCATTTT
NA,TRBJ1-4,NA,TRBV18,CASNGQPDEKLFF,TGTGCCAGTAACGGACAGCCCGATGAAAAACTGTTTTTT
few,TRBJ2-7,NA,TRBV11-2,CASSLGPVYEQYF,TGTGCCAGCAGCTTAGGTCCCGTATACGAGCAGTACTTC
NA,TRBJ2-1,NA,TRBV7-8,CASSLGSAGTYNEQFF,TGTGCCAGCAGCTTAGGGTCGGCGGGAACCTACAATGAGCAGTTCTTC
NA,TRBJ2-7,NA,TRBV4-3,CASSQGLSSYEQYF,TGCGCCAGCAGCCAGGGCCTCAGCTCCTACGAGCAGTACTTC
NA,TRBJ2-1,NA,TRBV9,CASSVADNNEQFF,TGTGCCAGCAGCGTAGCTGACAACAATGAGCAGTTCTTC
NA,TRBJ2-2,NA,TRBV14,CASSTQDSGELFF,TGTGCCAGCAGCACCCAGGATTCCGGGGAGCTGTTTTTT
once,TRBJ2-7,NA,TRBV20-1,CSARGPTQYF,TGCAGTGCCAGAGGCCCAACACAGTACTTC
NA,TRBJ1-2,TRBD1,TRBV9,CASSNTGGYGYTF,TGTGCCAGCAGTAATACAGGGGGCTATGGCTACACCTTC
NA,TRBJ2-7,TRBD1,TRBV14,CASSPLDRRGYAQYF,TGTGCCAGCAGCCCACTGGACAGGAGAGGATACGCGCAGTACTTC
NA,TRBJ2-1,NA,TRBV9,CASSVWSGNSYNEQFF,TGTGCCAGCAGCGTTTGGTCGGGTAACTCCTACAATGAGCAGTTCTTC
few,TRBJ2-7,TRBD2,TRBV28,CASSVAGTSVYEQYF,TGTGCCAGCAGTGTAGCCGGGACTAGCGTCTACGAGCAGTACTTC
once,TRBJ2-7,NA,TRBV29-1,CSVGRTTYEQYF,TGCAGCGTTGGCCGGACTACCTACGAGCAGTACTTC
NA,TRBJ1-1,NA,TRBV7-9,CASSHRIMNTEAFF,TGTGCCAGCAGCCACAGGATTATGAACACTGAAGCTTTCTTT
few,TRBJ1-5,NA,TRBV5-8,CASSFLYSNQPQHF,TGTGCCAGCAGCTTTTTATATAGCAATCAGCCCCAGCATTTT
once,TRBJ1-3,NA,TRBV21-1,CASSPQGASGNTIYF,TGTGCCAGCAGCCCCCAGGGTGCCTCTGGAAACACCATATATTTT
NA,TRBJ1-2,NA,TRBV5-4,CASSSGGGAGIYGYTF,TGTGCCAGCAGCTCGGGAGGAGGGGCAGGGATCTATGGCTACACCTTC
NA,TRBJ2-4,TRBD1,TRBV7-8,CASSYSGQGLQLAKNIQYF,TGTGCCAGCAGCTATTCGGGACAGGGGCTACAACTAGCCAAAAACATTCAGTACTTC
NA,TRBJ2-7,NA,TRBV10-1,CASSSTTRGAEQYF,TGCGCCAGCAGTTCCACAACGCGCGGGGCCGAGCAGTACTTC
few,TRBJ2-1,NA,TRBV4-3,CASSQLLGDSYNEQFF,TGCGCCAGCAGCCAACTTCTCGGGGACTCCTACAATGAGCAGTTCTTC
NA,TRBJ1-1,NA,TRBV10-1,CASRETENTEAFF,TGCGCCAGCAGGGAGACAGAGAACACTGAAGCTTTCTTT
NA,TRBJ2-1,NA,TRBV7-3,CASSLTWRAEQFF,TGTGCCAGCAGCTTAACCTGGAGGGCTGAGCAGTTCTTC
NA,TRBJ1-6,NA,TRBV7-8,CASSFGNSPLHF,TGTGCCAGCAGCTTCGGTAATTCACCCCTCCACTTT
once,TRBJ1-2,NA,TRBV15,CATSREYRESGYTF,TGTGCCACCAGCAGGGAATACAGGGAGTCTGGCTACACCTTC
NA,TRBJ2-7,TRBD1,TRBV7-9,CASSLGDSREQYF,TGTGCCAGCAGCTTGGGGGACAGCCGAGAGCAGTACTTC
NA,TRBJ2-1,TRBD2,TRBV6-1,CASSPGLAGYNEQFF,TGTGCCAGCAGTCCGGGACTAGCGGGATACAATGAGCAGTTCTTC
NA,TRBJ2-7,TRBD2,TRBV11-2,CASSISGGEQYF,TGTGCCAGCAGCATTAGCGGGGGAGAGCAGTACTTC
NA,TRBJ1-2,TRBD1,TRBV5-1,CASSIPTGGGYTF,TGCGCCAGCAGCATCCCGACAGGGGGCGGCTACACCTTC
NA,TRBJ2-3,NA,TRBV4-3,CASSRVEGDTQYF,TGCGCCAGCAGCAGGGTTGAGGGAGATACGCAGTATTTT
NA,TRBJ2-7,TRBD1,TRBV4-1,CASSPGTGGYEQYF,TGCGCCAGCAGCCCGGGGACAGGGGGTTACGAGCAGTACTTC
NA,TRBJ2-2,TRBD2,TRBV29-1,CSAFGLAANTGELFF,TGCAGCGCCTTCGGACTAGCGGCGAACACCGGGGAGCTGTTTTTT
NA,TRBJ1-4,NA,TRBV28,CASSLWDSLNEKLFF,TGTGCCAGCAGTTTATGGGACAGCCTTAATGAAAAACTGTTTTTT
NA,TRBJ1-1,TRBD1,TRBV5-1,CASSVQGEHTEAFF,TGCGCCAGCAGCGTTCAGGGGGAACACACTGAAGCTTTCTTT
NA,TRBJ2-7,NA,TRBV28,CASSRTVGPYEQYF,TGTGCCAGCAGTCGGACAGTAGGCCCCTACGAGCAGTACTTC
NA,TRBJ2-1,NA,TRBV6-5,CASSRGGSYNEQFF,TGTGCCAGCTCGAGAGGCGGCTCCTACAATGAGCAGTTCTTC
NA,TRBJ2-7,TRBD2,TRBV27,CASTVQLAGGYEQYF,TGTGCCAGCACCGTACAACTAGCGGGAGGCTACGAGCAGTACTTC
NA,TRBJ2-1,NA,TRBV4-3,CASSQGKAGKQFF,TGCGCCAGCAGCCAAGGCAAGGCGGGGAAGCAGTTCTTC
NA,TRBJ1-2,NA,TRBV4-3,CASSQAYAGADGYTF,TGCGCCAGCAGCCAAGCTTATGCGGGGGCGGATGGCTACACCTTC
NA,TRBJ2-1,TRBD2,TRBV18,CASSPRREVGEQFF,TGTGCCAGCTCACCGAGGCGGGAGGTTGGGGAGCAGTTCTTC
NA,TRBJ2-1,TRBD2,TRBV9,CASSVTAAAGGMDEQFF,TGTGCCAGCAGCGTAACGGCGGCAGCGGGAGGTATGGATGAGCAGTTCTTC
once,TRBJ2-3,TRBD2,TRBV4-2,CASSQVGGPDTQYF,TGTGCCAGCAGCCAAGTGGGAGGGCCAGATACGCAGTATTTT
NA,TRBJ2-5,NA,TRBV7-9,CASGGYETQYF,TGTGCCAGCGGGGGCTACGAGACCCAGTACTTC
NA,TRBJ2-1,TRBD2,TRBV10-1,CASSEVGLAGNTYNEQFF,TGCGCCAGCAGTGAAGTGGGGCTAGCGGGAAATACCTACAATGAGCAGTTCTTC
once,TRBJ1-2,NA,TRBV4-2,CASSQHPRAYGYTF,TGTGCCAGCAGCCAACACCCCAGGGCCTATGGCTACACCTTC